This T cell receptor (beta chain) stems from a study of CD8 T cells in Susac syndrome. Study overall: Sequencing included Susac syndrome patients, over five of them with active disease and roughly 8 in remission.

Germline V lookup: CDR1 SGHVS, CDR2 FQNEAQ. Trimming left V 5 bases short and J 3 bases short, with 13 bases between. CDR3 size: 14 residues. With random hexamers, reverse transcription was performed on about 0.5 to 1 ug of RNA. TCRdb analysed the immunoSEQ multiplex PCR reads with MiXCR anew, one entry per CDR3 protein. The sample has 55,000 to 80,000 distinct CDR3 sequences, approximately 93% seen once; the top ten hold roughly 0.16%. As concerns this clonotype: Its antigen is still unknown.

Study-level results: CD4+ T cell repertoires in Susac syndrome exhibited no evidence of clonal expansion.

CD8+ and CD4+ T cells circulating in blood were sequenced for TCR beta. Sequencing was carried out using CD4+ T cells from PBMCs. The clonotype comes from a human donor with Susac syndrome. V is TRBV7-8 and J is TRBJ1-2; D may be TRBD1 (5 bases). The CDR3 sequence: CASSTQLGDYGYTF. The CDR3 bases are TGTGCCAGCAGCACCCAATTAGGGGACTATGGCTACACCTTC.